The T cell receptor (beta chain) described here comes from a study of T cells in Graves' hyperthyroidism and ophthalmopathy. Looking at the study overall: Staff took peripheral blood when the initial diagnosis was made, before any treatment began. Study findings and constraints: Ophthalmopathy onset followed model prediction by a median about 6.9 months. Most clonotypes that expanded in the thyroid above 0.001 also showed up in blood.

The investigators amplified TCR beta CDR3 regions from RNA transcripts. The TCR CDR3 was amplified in a first-round RT-PCR using the HTBI primer set. MiXCR, applied by TCRdb to the multiplex PCR reads, yields one record per CDR3 protein. The data hold 300,000 to 350,000 distinct CDR3 sequences, with 18% observed a single time. The V segment lost 0 bases and the J segment 7 bases; nucleotides outside the gene matches: 2. The CDR3 contains 13 residues. Germline CDR1 SGHDT, CDR2 YYEEEE. This clonotype was observed a handful of times. Its antigen remains unknown. J is TRBJ1-2 and V is TRBV5-6; TRBD1 agrees at 8 bases. What was sequenced was blood. The source of this sequence is a woman aged 45-65 years with Graves' hyperthyroidism. In DNA, the CDR3 is TGTGCCAGCAGCTTGGAGACAGGGGTTGGCTACACCTTC. It specifies CASSLETGVGYTF.